One sample yielded the 24 T cell receptor beta chains listed below, sequenced in a study of CD8 T cells in ankylosing spondylitis (dated by TCRdb to about 2017). Library construction relied on 5' RACE. Sequencer: Illumina HiSeq 2500. In TCRdb, the public reads were trimmed at Q25 with fastp and aligned with MiXCR, with productive beta chains retained. Rows with a matching CDR3 protein are joined into one entry that keeps the most common DNA and genes. This sample gives around 340,000 distinct CDR3 sequences in total; 20% of them show up just once. Clones ranked in the top ten supply roughly 13% of the sample. What was sequenced was blood, either unsorted or a sorted T cell fraction (not recorded which). These receptors were collected from a male donor with ankylosing spondylitis or in good health (not recorded which).

This clonotype was seen a few times. The chain couples TRBV15 to TRBJ1-4; TRBD1 might be the D (5 bases). CDR1 is LNHNV, CDR2 YYDKDF, per germline (reference sequence). The CDR3 loop spans 13 amino acids. V lost 7 bases and J 8 bases, leaving 14 bases between the germline ends. The CDR3 sequence is CATTEYQGEKLFF. Here the CDR3 DNA reads TGTGCCACCACGGAATACCAGGGAGAAAAACTGTTTTTT.

V is TRBV29-1 and J is TRBJ2-2; TRBD1 might be the D (6 bases). Looked up from germline, CDR1 is SQVTM and CDR2 is ANQGSEA. Trimming cost V 2 bases and J 6 bases, with 10 bases left between them. The CDR3 has 13 residues. CDR3 DNA: TGCAGCGTTGAACCCAGGGGTGCCGGGGAGCTGTTTTTT. Its translation: CSVEPRGAGELFF.

This clonotype occurred a few times. This rearrangement joins TRBV5-1 to TRBJ2-3, with D perhaps TRBD1 (6 bases). Trimming left V 6 bases short and J 1 base short, with 9 bases between. The CDR3 is 13 residues long. Germline values: CDR1 SGHRS, CDR2 YFSETQ. This CDR3 reads CASIEGGTDTQYF. The CDR3 nucleotides are TGCGCCAGCATCGAGGGGGGCACAGATACGCAGTATTTT.

The gene calls are TRBV12-3 or TRBV12-4 and TRBJ2-4, with no clear D. The CDR3 runs 15 residues. Trimming removed 6 bases from V and 3 bases from J, with 15 bases in between. CDR3 bases: TGTGCCAGCAGCCCCACCGGGTTCGACAAAAACATTCAGTACTTC. Translating gives CASSPTGFDKNIQYF.

A few counts support this clonotype. CDR3 sequence reads: CASIPGANTGELFF. Here the CDR3 DNA reads TGTGCCAGCATCCCGGGAGCGAACACCGGGGAGCTGTTTTTT. V and J are TRBV2 and TRBJ2-2, with D possibly being TRBD2 (6 bases). In germline, CDR1 is SNHLY, CDR2 FYNNEI. V was shortened by 7 bases and J by 0 bases, with 9 bases between the two germline ends. The CDR3 runs to 14 residues.

Here the CDR3 reads CASSLDRDPGKQYF. The CDR3, as DNA: TGTGCCAGCAGCTTAGACAGGGACCCCGGCAAGCAGTACTTC. The chain carries TRBV7-9 and TRBJ2-7; D may be TRBD1 (6 bases). V was cut by 1 base and J by 8 bases, with 15 bases left in between. Germline assignment: CDR1 SEHNR and CDR2 FQNEAQ (reference sequence). The CDR3 loop spans 14 amino acids.

The chain is built from TRBV7-2 and TRBJ2-4, with TRBD2 matching over 12 bases. The V gene end was trimmed by 2 bases and the J gene end by 8 bases; junction bases not matched to a gene: 7. Germline values: CDR1 SGHTA, CDR2 FQGNSA. The CDR3 is made up of 16 amino acids. The CDR3, as DNA: TGTGCCAGCAGCTTATCTAGCGGGGGGGCCCGAGACATTCAGTACTTC. This encodes CASSLSSGGARDIQYF.

The genes are TRBV4-2 and TRBJ2-5; 9 nucleotides agree with TRBD2. The CDR3 sequence is 17 residues long. In germline, CDR1 is LGHNA, CDR2 YNFKEQ. The V and J ends lost 0 bases and 4 bases, in that order; junction bases with no gene match: 9. For the CDR3, the DNA is TGTGCCAGCAGCCAAGATCCTAGCGGGATCGGGCGAGAGACCCAGTACTTC. It yields the protein CASSQDPSGIGRETQYF.

This clonotype occurred a few times. This chain connects TRBV11-2 to TRBJ2-3; D gene unclear. CDR1 is SGHAT, CDR2 FQNNGV, per germline. The CDR3 is made up of 12 amino acids. V was pared by 3 bases and J by 5 bases, with 6 bases between. The CDR3 region has the DNA TGTGCCAGCAGCTTTGTTGTAGATACGCAGTATTTT. It encodes CASSFVVDTQYF.

The CDR3 sequence: CASSQADRGSYEQYF. Written as DNA, the CDR3 is TGCGCCAGCAGCCAGGCTGACAGGGGCTCCTACGAGCAGTACTTC. The chain is built from TRBV4-1 and TRBJ2-7; 8 positions agree with TRBD1. Germline CDR1 and CDR2: MGHRA and YSYEKL. V lost 3 bases, J lost 0 bases, and 4 bases stayed unmatched. The CDR3 loop spans 15 amino acids.

CDR3 protein: CASPTQETGTTEQYF. The CDR3 nucleotides are TGTGCCAGCCCCACTCAAGAGACAGGGACAACCGAGCAGTACTTC. V is TRBV18 and J is TRBJ2-7, with 7 bases lining up with TRBD1. V shed 8 bases, J shed 6 bases, and the junction held 16 bases outside the gene matches. The germline CDR1 and CDR2 sequences are KGHSH and LQKENI. This CDR3 has 15 residues.

This clonotype was recorded a few times. The rearrangement links TRBV12-3 or TRBV12-4 to TRBJ2-7, with D possibly called TRBD1 or TRBD2 (6 bases each). Trimming removed 4 bases from V and 7 bases from J, with 14 bases in between. The CDR3 contains 13 residues. CDR3 residues: CASSSSGGGEQYF. Written as DNA, the CDR3 is TGTGCCAGCAGTTCCTCCGGGGGCGGTGAGCAGTACTTC.

The rearrangement joins TRBV7-9 to TRBJ2-4; D unclear. Trimming shortened V by 5 bases and J by 6 bases, and 8 bases separated the two germline ends. Germline CDR1 is SEHNR and CDR2 is FQNEAQ (reference sequence). The CDR3 is 12 residues long. The DNA for the CDR3 is TGTGCCAGCAGCGAGACGGGAAACATTCAGTACTTC. Its protein product is CASSETGNIQYF.

This clonotype was detected a few times. This chain links TRBV7-9 with TRBJ1-2; 8 bases are a match to TRBD1. CDR3 length: 15 amino acids. CDR1 SEHNR and CDR2 FQNEAQ come from the germline V gene (reference sequence). Germline trimming cut 3 bases from V and 6 bases from J; bases unmatched to any gene: 9. The CDR3 here is CASSFGTGLSDGYTF. The CDR3 coding sequence is TGTGCCAGCAGCTTCGGGACAGGACTGAGTGATGGCTACACCTTC.

A few counts support this clonotype. The chain couples TRBV24-1 to TRBJ2-2; D is perhaps TRBD1 (5 bases). V was clipped by 5 bases and J by 0 bases, with 9 bases between them. The CDR3 is made up of 15 amino acids. Germline V lookup: CDR1 KGHDR, CDR2 SFDVKD. This CDR3 is CATSGETANTGELFF. CDR3 bases: TGTGCCACCAGTGGAGAGACAGCGAACACCGGGGAGCTGTTTTTT.

This chain connects TRBV23-1 to TRBJ2-5; tentative D call: TRBD1 (5 bases). TRBV23-1 is annotated as an ORF whose role is uncertain. This CDR3 has 14 residues. V shed 7 bases and J shed 2 bases, with 14 bases lying between them. CDR3: CASISGLRQETQYF. The DNA of the CDR3 is TGCGCCAGCATCTCAGGGCTCAGGCAAGAGACCCAGTACTTC.

The chain joins TRBV9 to TRBJ2-1, with 7 bases that match TRBD2. The CDR3 has 13 residues. Germline V gene sequence: CDR1 SGDLS, CDR2 YYNGEE. With V trimmed by 0 bases and J by 6 bases, 0 bases remained unmatched. The CDR3 bases are TGTGCCAGCAGCGTAGGGGGGGGCAATGAGCAGTTCTTC. Protein product: CASSVGGGNEQFF.

This clonotype appeared a few times. The chain couples TRBV7-9 to TRBJ2-1, with TRBD2 identical over 14 bases. The CDR3 runs to 17 residues. CDR1 SEHNR and CDR2 FQNEAQ come from the germline V gene (reference sequence). J was trimmed by 6 bases and V by 4 bases; bases with no gene match: 8. DNA of the CDR3: TGTGCCAGCAGCTCCCAACCCGGGACTAGCGGGGGCAATGAGCAGTTCTTC. Its protein product is CASSSQPGTSGGNEQFF. Complete variable domain (other parts from reference TRBV7-9 and TRBJ2-1): DTGVSQNPRHKITKRGQNVTFRCDPISEHNRLYWYRQTLGQGPEFLTYFQNEAQLEKSRLLSDRFSAERPKGSFSTLEIQRTEQGDSAMYLCASSSQPGTSGGNEQFFGPGTRLTVL.

The chain combines TRBV15 with TRBJ2-7, with a possible D match to TRBD1 (6 bases). This CDR3 is 14 amino acids long. V was trimmed by 0 bases and J by 2 bases, leaving 8 bases between them. The germline CDR1 and CDR2 sequences are LNHNV and YYDKDF (reference sequence). CDR3 loop: CATSRDRTAYEQYF. The DNA for the CDR3 is TGTGCCACCAGCAGAGATAGGACAGCCTACGAGCAGTACTTC.

V gene TRBV7-9 combines with J gene TRBJ2-1; 9 nucleotides match TRBD2. The CDR3 covers 17 residues. The germline CDR1 and CDR2 sequences are SEHNR and FQNEAQ (reference sequence). V was clipped by 1 base and J by 2 bases; unmatched bases: 6. The DNA for the CDR3 is TGTGCCAGCAGCTTAGTTGGCGGGGGGGGCGCCTACAATGAGCAGTTCTTC. This sequence encodes CASSLVGGGGAYNEQFF.

V is TRBV10-3 and J is TRBJ2-7; TRBD1 matches at 8 bases. The CDR3 has 17 amino acids. Germline loops: CDR1 ENHRY, CDR2 SYGVKD. With 4 bases clipped from V and 0 bases from J, the junction kept 11 bases outside the gene matches. The CDR3 DNA follows: TGTGCCATCAGTGGGGCGGGACAGGCTGCGAGCTCCTACGAGCAGTACTTC. It encodes CAISGAGQAASSYEQYF.

The chain links TRBV27 to TRBJ2-7; D gene unclear. The CDR3 length is 12 residues. V dropped 5 bases and J dropped 5 bases, with 10 bases sitting between them. Looked up from germline, CDR1 is MNHEY and CDR2 is SMNVEV (reference sequence). CDR3 region: CASSLSGHEQYF. The CDR3 DNA reads TGTGCCAGCAGTCTCAGTGGACACGAGCAGTACTTC.

This clonotype was detected a few times. The CDR3 spells CSARVVAGTFQETQYF. The CDR3, as DNA: TGCAGTGCCCGGGTGGTAGCGGGGACCTTCCAAGAGACCCAGTACTTC. The chain links TRBV20-1 to TRBJ2-5; 8 nucleotides match TRBD2. Germline V gene data show CDR1 as DFQATT and CDR2 as SNEGSKA (reference sequence). This CDR3 is 16 amino acids long. After removal of 6 bases from V and 1 base from J, the junction contained 13 bases not matched to a gene.

This chain uses TRBV12-3 or TRBV12-4 with TRBJ1-1; TRBD1 might be the D (5 bases). The CDR3 length is 13 residues. The V end lost 7 bases, the J end lost 5 bases, and 14 bases lay between the germline ends. CDR3: CASTDSRRTEAFF. The DNA of the CDR3 is TGTGCCAGCACCGACAGCCGGCGGACTGAAGCTTTCTTT.